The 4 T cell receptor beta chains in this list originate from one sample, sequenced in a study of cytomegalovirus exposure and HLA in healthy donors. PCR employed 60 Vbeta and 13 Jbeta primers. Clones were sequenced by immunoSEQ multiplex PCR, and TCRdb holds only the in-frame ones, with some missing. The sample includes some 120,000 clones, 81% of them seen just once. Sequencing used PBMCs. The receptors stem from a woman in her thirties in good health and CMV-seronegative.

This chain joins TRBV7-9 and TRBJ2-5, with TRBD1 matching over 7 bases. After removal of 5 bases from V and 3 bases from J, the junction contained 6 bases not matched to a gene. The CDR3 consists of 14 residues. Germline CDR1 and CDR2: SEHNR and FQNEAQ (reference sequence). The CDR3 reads CASSPRDSKETQYF. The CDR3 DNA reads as TGTGCCAGCAGCCCCCGGGACAGCAAAGAGACCCAGTACTTC.

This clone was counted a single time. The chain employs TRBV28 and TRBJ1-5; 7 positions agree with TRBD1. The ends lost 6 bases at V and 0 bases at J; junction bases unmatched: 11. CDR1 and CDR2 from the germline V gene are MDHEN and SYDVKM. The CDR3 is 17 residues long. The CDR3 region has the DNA TGTGCCAGCAGATCCGGGACAGCTTCAGATAGCAATCAGCCCCAGCATTTT. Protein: CASRSGTASDSNQPQHF.

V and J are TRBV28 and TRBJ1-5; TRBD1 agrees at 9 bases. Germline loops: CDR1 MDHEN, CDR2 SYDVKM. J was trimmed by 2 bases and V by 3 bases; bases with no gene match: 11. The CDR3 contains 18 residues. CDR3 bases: TGTGCCAGCAGTTTTATACCCACAGGGGGCGGAGGCAATCAGCCCCAGCATTTT. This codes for CASSFIPTGGGGNQPQHF.

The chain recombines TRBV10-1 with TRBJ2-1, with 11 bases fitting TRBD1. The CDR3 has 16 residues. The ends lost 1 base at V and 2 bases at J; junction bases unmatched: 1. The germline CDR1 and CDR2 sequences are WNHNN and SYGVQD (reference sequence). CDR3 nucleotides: TGCGCCAGCAGTGAGTGGGGACAGGGGGCCTACAATGAGCAGTTCTTC. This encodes CASSEWGQGAYNEQFF.